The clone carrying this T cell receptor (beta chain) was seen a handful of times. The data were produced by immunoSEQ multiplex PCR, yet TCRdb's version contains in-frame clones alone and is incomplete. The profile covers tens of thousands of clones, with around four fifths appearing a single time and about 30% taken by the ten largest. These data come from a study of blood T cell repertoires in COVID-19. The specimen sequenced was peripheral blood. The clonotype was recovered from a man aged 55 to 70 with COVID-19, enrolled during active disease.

In nucleotides, the CDR3 is TGCGCCAGCAGCTTGACACCAGGGTTAGGCACAGATACGCAGTATTTT. Amino acid sequence: CASSLTPGLGTDTQYF. The chain employs TRBV5-1 and TRBJ2-3, with D possibly TRBD1 on 5 matching bases. Germline-derived CDR1 and CDR2 are SGHRS and YFSETQ. The CDR3 loop spans 16 amino acids. With 1 base removed from V and 1 base from J, the gap between germline ends came to 13 bases. The full variable domain, its missing parts supplied by reference TRBV5-1 and TRBJ2-3, is KAGVTQTPRYLIKTRGQQVTLSCSPISGHRSVSWYQQTPGQGLQFLFEYFSETQRNKGNFPGRFSGRQFSNSRSEMNVSTLELGDSALYLCASSLTPGLGTDTQYFGPGTRLTVL.